Sequencing of this T cell receptor beta chain was carried out in a study of blood T cell repertoires in COVID-19. Study-level information: There were acute and convalescent COVID-19 samples, and they came from the United States, Italy and Spain.

Enrollees, roughly 18 to 90 years old, lived in 20 to 25 US areas. Assignment of participants to cohorts was predicated upon participant-reported clinical history. Original data processing: From reference gene primer amplification, estimates of nucleated cell counts were derived. TCRdb's copy holds only in-frame clones and misses some; the assay was immunoSEQ multiplex PCR. D and trimming come from the DNA, and the V and J calls and clone size come from that table. The repertoire holds 250,000 to 300,000 clones, about four fifths seen once, with 3.4% in the top ten. Trimming took 5 bases from V and 2 from J, leaving 17 bases between them. CDR1 is LGHDT and CDR2 is YNNKEL in the germline V gene (reference sequence). This CDR3 contains 16 residues.

V and J are TRBV3-1 (or the pseudogene TRBV3-2) and TRBJ2-3, with D perhaps matching TRBD2 (7 bases). The TCR comes from a man aged 50 to 60 who had recovered from COVID-19. The sample comprised PBMCs or T cells enriched from blood (not recorded which). The DNA of the CDR3 is TGTGCCAGCAGCTCAGTAGGGGGAGGGGTCACAGATACGCAGTATTTT. Translated: CASSSVGGGVTDTQYF.